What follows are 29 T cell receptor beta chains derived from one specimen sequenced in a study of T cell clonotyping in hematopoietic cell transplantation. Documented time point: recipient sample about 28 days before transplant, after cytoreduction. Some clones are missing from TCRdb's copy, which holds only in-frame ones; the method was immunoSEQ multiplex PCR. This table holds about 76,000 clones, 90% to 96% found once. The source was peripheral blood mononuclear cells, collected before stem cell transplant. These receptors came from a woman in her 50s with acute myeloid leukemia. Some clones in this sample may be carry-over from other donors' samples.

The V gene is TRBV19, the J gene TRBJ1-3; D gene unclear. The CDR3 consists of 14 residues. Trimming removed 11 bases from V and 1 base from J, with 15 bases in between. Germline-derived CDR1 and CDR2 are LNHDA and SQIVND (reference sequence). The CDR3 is CAPGRLKSGNTIYF. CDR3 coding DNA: TGTGCCCCCGGTAGGCTAAAGTCTGGAAACACCATATATTTT.

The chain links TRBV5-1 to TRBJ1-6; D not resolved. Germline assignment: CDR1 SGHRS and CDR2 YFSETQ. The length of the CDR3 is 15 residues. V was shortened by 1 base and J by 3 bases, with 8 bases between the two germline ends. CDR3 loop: CASSLSGSYNSPLHF. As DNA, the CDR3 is TGCGCCAGCAGCTTGTCTGGCAGCTATAATTCACCCCTCCACTTT.

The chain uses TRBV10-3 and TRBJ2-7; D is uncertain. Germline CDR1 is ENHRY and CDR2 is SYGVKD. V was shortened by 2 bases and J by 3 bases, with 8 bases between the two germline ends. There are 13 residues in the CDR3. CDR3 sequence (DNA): TGTGCCATCAGTGAGAATCCGGACTACGAGCAGTACTTC. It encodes CAISENPDYEQYF.

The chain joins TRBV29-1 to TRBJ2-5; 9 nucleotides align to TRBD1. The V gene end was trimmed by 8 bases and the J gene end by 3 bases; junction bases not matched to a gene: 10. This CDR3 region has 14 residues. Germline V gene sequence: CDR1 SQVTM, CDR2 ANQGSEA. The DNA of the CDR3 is TGCAGCTCACACACCGGGACAGGGAAAGAGACCCAGTACTTC. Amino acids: CSSHTGTGKETQYF. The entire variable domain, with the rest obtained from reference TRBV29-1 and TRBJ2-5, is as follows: SAVISQKPSRDICQRGTSLTIQCQVDSQVTMMFWYRQQPGQSLTLIATANQGSEATYESGFVIDKFPISRPNLTFSTLTVSNMSPEDSSIYLCSSHTGTGKETQYFGPGTRLLVL.

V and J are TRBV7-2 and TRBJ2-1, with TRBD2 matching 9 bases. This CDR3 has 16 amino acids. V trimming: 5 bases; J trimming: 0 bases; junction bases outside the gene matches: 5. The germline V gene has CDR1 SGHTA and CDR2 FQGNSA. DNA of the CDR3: TGTGCCAGCAGCACACGACTAGCGGCCTCCTACAATGAGCAGTTCTTC. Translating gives CASSTRLAASYNEQFF.

As DNA, the CDR3 is TGTGCCAGCACCGAGGCCGGGTCCACAGATACGCAGTATTTT. Encoded protein: CASTEAGSTDTQYF. The rearrangement uses TRBV9 and TRBJ2-3, with D unclear. Germline V gives CDR1 SGDLS, CDR2 YYNGEE. The CDR3 extends over 14 amino acids. V gave up 6 bases and J gave up 2 bases, with 13 bases separating them.

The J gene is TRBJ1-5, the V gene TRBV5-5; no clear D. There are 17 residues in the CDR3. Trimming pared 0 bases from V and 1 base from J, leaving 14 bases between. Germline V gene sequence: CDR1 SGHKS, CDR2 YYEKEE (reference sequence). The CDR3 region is CASSLDLRDRSNQPQHF. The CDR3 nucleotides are TGTGCCAGCAGCTTGGACCTGAGGGATCGGAGCAATCAGCCCCAGCATTTT.

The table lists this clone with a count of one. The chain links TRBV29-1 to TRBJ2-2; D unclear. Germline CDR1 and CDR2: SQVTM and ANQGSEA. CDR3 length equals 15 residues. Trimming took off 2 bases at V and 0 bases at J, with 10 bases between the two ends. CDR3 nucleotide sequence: TGCAGCGTTGAAAAAGGGTCAGCGAACACCGGGGAGCTGTTTTTT. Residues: CSVEKGSANTGELFF.

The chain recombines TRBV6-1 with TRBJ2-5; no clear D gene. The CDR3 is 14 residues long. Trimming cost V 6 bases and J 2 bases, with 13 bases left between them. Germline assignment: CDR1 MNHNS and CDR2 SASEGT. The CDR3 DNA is TGTGCCAGCAGACTTAGACTGACACAAGAGACCCAGTACTTC. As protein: CASRLRLTQETQYF.

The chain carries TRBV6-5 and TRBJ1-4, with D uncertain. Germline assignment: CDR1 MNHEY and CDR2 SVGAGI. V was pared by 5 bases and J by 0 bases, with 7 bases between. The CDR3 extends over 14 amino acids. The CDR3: CASSPLPTNEKLFF. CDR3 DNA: TGTGCCAGCAGTCCACTCCCAACTAATGAAAAACTGTTTTTT.

CDR3 bases: TGTGCCAGCAGGCACGCGGGAAACCAAGAGACCCAGTACTTC. Its translation: CASRHAGNQETQYF. The V and J genes are TRBV28 and TRBJ2-5; D is possibly TRBD2 (6 bases). CDR3 size: 14 residues. CDR1 and CDR2 (germline): MDHEN, SYDVKM. V shed 6 bases and J shed 0 bases, with 11 bases lying between them.

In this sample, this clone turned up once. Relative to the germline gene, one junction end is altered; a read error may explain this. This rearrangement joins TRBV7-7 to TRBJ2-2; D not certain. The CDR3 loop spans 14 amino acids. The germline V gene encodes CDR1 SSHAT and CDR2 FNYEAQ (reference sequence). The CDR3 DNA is TGTGCTAGCAGCACCAGACACGACACCGGGGAGCTGTTTTTT. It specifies CASSTRHDTGELFF. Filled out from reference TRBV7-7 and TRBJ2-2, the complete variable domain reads GAGVSQSPRYKVTKRGQDVTLRCDPISSHATLYWYQQALGQGPEFLTYFNYEAQPDKSGLPSDRFSAERPEGSISTLTIQRTEQRDSAMYRCASSTRHDTGELFFGEGSRLTVL.

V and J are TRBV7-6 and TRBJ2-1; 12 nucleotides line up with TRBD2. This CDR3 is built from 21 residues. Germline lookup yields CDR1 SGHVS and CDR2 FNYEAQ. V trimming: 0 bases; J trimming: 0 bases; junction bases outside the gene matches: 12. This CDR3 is CASSLAVLLAGGNSSYNEQFF. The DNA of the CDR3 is TGTGCCAGCAGCTTAGCAGTGTTACTAGCGGGAGGAAACAGCTCCTACAATGAGCAGTTCTTC.

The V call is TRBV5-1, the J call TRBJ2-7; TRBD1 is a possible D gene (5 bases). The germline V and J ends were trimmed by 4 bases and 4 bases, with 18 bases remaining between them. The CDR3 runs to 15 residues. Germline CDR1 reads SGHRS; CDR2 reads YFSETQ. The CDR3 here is CASSLGHLGAYEQYF. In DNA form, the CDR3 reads TGCGCCAGCAGCCTCGGACATTTAGGGGCGTACGAGCAGTACTTC.

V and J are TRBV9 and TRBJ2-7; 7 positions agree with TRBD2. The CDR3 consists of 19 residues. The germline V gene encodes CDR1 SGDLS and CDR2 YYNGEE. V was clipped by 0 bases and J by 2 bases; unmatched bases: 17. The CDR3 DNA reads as TGTGCCAGCAGCGTAGCTCAGGGACTACCCCCTGGCCCAACCTACGAGCAGTACTTC. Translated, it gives CASSVAQGLPPGPTYEQYF.

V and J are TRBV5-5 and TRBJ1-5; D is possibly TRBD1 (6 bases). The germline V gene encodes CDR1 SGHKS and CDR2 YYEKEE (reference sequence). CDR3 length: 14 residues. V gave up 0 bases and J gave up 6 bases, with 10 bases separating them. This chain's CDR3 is CASSLGGQGQPQHF. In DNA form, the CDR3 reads TGTGCCAGCAGCTTGGGGGGACAAGGTCAGCCCCAGCATTTT.

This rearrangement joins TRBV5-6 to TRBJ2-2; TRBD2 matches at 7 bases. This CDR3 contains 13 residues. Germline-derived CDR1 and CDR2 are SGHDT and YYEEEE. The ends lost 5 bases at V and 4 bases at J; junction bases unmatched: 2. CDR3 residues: CASRRGSTGELFF. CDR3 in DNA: TGTGCCAGCAGACGCGGGAGCACCGGGGAGCTGTTTTTT. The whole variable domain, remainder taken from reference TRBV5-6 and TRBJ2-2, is DAGVTQSPTHLIKTRGQQVTLRCSPKSGHDTVSWYQQALGQGPQFIFQYYEEEERQRGNFPDRFSGHQFPNYSSELNVNALLLGDSALYLCASRRGSTGELFFGEGSRLTVL.

In nucleotides, the CDR3 is TGTGCCAGCACCCTAGGGGCCCCCGGGGAGCTGTTTTTT. It yields the protein CASTLGAPGELFF. The gene calls are TRBV28 and TRBJ2-2; tentatively, D is TRBD1 (5 bases). Germline lookup yields CDR1 MDHEN and CDR2 SYDVKM. This CDR3 has 13 amino acids. V lost 7 bases and J 6 bases, leaving 12 bases between the germline ends.

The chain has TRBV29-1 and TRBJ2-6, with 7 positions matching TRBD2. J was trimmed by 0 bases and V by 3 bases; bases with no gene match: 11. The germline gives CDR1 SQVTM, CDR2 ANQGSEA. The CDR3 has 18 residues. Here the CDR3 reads CSVEWSSGSSSGANVLTF. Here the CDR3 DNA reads TGCAGCGTTGAGTGGTCTAGCGGCTCGAGCTCTGGGGCCAACGTCCTGACTTTC.

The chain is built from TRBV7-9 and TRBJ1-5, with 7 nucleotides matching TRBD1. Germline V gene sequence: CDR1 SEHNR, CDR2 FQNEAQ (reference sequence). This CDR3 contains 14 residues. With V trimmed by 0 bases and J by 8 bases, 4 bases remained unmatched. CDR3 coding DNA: TGTGCCAGCAGCTTAGCAGGGGGCGAGGAGCCCCAGCATTTT. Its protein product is CASSLAGGEEPQHF.

The CDR3, as DNA: TGTGCCAGCAGCCCACAAAACTATGGCTACACCTTC. Translation gives CASSPQNYGYTF. The chain carries TRBV11-2 and TRBJ1-2; D ambiguous. This CDR3 is built from 12 residues. CDR1 is SGHAT, CDR2 FQNNGV, per germline. The V and J ends lost 5 bases and 2 bases respectively, with 6 bases between them.

CDR3 nucleotide sequence: TGTGCCAGCAGACAAGGACAGGGGGCTGGAAACACCATATATTTT. This translates into CASRQGQGAGNTIYF. The V and J genes are TRBV5-8 and TRBJ1-3, with TRBD1 matching 10 bases. After removal of 5 bases from V and 2 bases from J, the junction contained 4 bases not matched to a gene. Per the germline V gene, CDR1 is SGHTS and CDR2 is YDEGEE. CDR3 length equals 15 residues.

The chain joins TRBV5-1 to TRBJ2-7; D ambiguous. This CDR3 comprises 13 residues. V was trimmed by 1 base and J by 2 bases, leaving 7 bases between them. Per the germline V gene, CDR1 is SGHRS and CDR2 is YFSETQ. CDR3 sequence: CASSLYLTYEQYF. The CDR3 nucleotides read TGCGCCAGCAGCTTGTACCTCACCTACGAGCAGTACTTC.

The CDR3 spells CASSLLETQTQYF. As DNA, the CDR3 is TGTGCCAGCTCACTTCTGGAAACGCAGACCCAGTACTTC. This rearrangement joins TRBV18 to TRBJ2-5; D is uncertain. The ends were cut back, 4 bases at V and 6 bases at J, with 12 bases in the middle. There are 13 residues in the CDR3. Germline V gives CDR1 KGHSH, CDR2 LQKENI. Using reference TRBV18 and TRBJ2-5 for the parts outside the CDR3, the full variable domain is NAGVMQNPRHLVRRRGQEARLRCSPMKGHSHVYWYRQLPEEGLKFMVYLQKENIIDESGMPKERFSAEFPKEGPSILRIQQVVRGDSAAYFCASSLLETQTQYFGPGTRLLVL.

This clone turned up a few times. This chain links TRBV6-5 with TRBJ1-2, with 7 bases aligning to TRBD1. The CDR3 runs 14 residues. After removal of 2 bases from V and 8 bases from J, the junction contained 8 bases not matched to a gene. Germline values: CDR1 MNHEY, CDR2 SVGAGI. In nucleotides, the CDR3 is TGTGCCAGCAGTTACGGCAGGGGGGTATACGGCTACACCTTC. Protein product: CASSYGRGVYGYTF.

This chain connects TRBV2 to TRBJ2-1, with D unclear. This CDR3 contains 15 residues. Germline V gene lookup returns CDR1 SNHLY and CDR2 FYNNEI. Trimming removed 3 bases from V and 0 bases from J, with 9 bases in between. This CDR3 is CASSERRNSYNEQFF. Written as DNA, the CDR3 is TGTGCCAGCAGTGAGCGGCGGAACTCCTACAATGAGCAGTTCTTC.

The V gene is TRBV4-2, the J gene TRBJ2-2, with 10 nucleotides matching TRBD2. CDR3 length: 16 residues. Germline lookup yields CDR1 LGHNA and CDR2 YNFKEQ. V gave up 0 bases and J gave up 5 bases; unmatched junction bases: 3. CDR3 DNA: TGTGCCAGCAGCCAAGAGAGCGGGAGGGAAACCGGGGAGCTGTTTTTT. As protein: CASSQESGRETGELFF.

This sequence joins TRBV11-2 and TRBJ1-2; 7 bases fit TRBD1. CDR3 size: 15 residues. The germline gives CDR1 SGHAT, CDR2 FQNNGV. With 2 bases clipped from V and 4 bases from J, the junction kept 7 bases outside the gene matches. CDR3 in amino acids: CASSLTAAGGYGYTF. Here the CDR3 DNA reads TGTGCCAGCAGCTTAACGGCGGCAGGGGGCTATGGCTACACCTTC.

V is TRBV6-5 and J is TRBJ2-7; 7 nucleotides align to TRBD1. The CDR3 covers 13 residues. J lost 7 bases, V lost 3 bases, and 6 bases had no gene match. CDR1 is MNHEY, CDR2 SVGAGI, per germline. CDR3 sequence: CASSYMTGREQYF. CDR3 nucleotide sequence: TGTGCCAGCAGTTATATGACAGGGCGGGAGCAGTACTTC.